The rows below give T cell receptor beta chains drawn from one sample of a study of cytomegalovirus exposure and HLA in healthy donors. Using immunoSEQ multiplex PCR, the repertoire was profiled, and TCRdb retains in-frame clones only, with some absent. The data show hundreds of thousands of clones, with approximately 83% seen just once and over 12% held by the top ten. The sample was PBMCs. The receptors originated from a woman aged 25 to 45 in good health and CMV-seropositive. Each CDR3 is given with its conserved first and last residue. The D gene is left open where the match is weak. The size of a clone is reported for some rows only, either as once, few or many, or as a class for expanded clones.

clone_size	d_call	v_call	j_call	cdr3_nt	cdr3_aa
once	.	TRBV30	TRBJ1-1	TGTGCCTGGAGTACATCTGATCTTGAAGCTTTCTTT	CAWSTSDLEAFF
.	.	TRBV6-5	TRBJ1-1	TGTGCCAGCGAGGGTATGAACACTGAAGCTTTCTTT	CASEGMNTEAFF
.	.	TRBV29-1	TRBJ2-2	TGCAGCGTTGTATGGAACACCGGGGAGCTGTTTTTT	CSVVWNTGELFF
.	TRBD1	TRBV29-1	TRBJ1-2	TGCAGCGTTGGGTCAGGGGGCTATGGCTACACCTTC	CSVGSGGYGYTF
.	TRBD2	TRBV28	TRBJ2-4	TGTGCCAGCAGTCCGGCGGGAGGGGACATTCAGTACTTC	CASSPAGGDIQYF
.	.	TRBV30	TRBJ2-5	TGTGCCTGGAGGAGGACAGACCAAGAGACCCAGTACTTC	CAWRRTDQETQYF
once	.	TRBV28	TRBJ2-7	TGTGCCAGCAGCGCCCCCGGGTACGAGCAGTACTTC	CASSAPGYEQYF
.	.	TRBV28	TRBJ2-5	TGTGCCAGCAGAACAGCACACTACCAAGAGACCCAGTACTTC	CASRTAHYQETQYF
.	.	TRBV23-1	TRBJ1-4	TGCGCCAGCAGTCAGCCCCAGCAGGGGCCTGACGAAAAACTGTTTTTT	CASSQPQQGPDEKLFF
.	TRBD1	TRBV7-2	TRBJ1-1	TGTGCCAGCAGCCGGGACAGGAGGAACACTGAAGCTTTCTTT	CASSRDRRNTEAFF
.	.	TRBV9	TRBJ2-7	TGTGCCAGCAGCCCTGGGGGAAACGAGCAGTACTTC	CASSPGGNEQYF
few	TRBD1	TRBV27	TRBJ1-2	TGTGCCAGCAGTAAAGGACAGGGGGGATCATATGGCTACACCTTC	CASSKGQGGSYGYTF
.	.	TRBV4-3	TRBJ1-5	TGCGCCAGCAGCCAAGACGTTTATAGCAATCAGCCCCAGCATTTT	CASSQDVYSNQPQHF
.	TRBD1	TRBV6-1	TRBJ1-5	TGTGCCAGCAGTGAACTGCGGGCAGGGGGCGATCAGCCCCAGCATTTT	CASSELRAGGDQPQHF
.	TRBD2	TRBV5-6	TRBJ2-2	TGTGCCAGCAGCACCAGCGGGGCCGGGGAGCTGTTTTTT	CASSTSGAGELFF
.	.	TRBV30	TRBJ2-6	TGTGCCTGGAGTACTGAGTCCGGAGGGATCTCTGGGGCCAACGTCCTGACTTTC	CAWSTESGGISGANVLTF
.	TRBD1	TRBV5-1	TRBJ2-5	TGCGCCAGCAGATCTCCGGGACAGGGGACCGGAGAGACCCAGTACTTC	CASRSPGQGTGETQYF
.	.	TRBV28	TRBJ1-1	TGTGCCAGCAGTATGGGCCCCAGGACTGAAGCTTTCTTT	CASSMGPRTEAFF
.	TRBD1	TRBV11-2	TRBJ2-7	TGTGCCAGCAGCTTTGGGACAGGTACCTTCTACGAGCAGTACTTC	CASSFGTGTFYEQYF
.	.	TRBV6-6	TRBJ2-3	TGTGCCAGCAGAGGGGATTCAGATACGCAGTATTTT	CASRGDSDTQYF
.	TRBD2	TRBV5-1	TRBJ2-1	TGCGCCAGCAGATTGATAGCGGGAGCCTACTCCTACAATGAGCAGTTCTTC	CASRLIAGAYSYNEQFF
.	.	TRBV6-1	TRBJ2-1	TGTGCCAGCTGTGGGCTAGCCTCGTCCGACAATGAGCAGTTCTTC	CASCGLASSDNEQFF
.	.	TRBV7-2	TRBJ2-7	TGTGCCAGCAGCCCCCCCGGGACGCTATTCTACGAGCAGTACTTC	CASSPPGTLFYEQYF